The 30 T cell receptor beta chains presented below share a single source sample, sequenced in a study of T-cell memory formation after mild COVID-19. A single record per CDR3 protein comes from TCRdb applying MiXCR to the 5' RACE reads. The sample includes 450,000 or so distinct CDR3 sequences, around 27% of them seen just once. Sequencing was carried out using PBMCs or a T cell subset sorted from them (not recorded which). The receptors were gathered from an adult woman who had mild COVID-19 (a few samples of this study predate the infection). Cell type and time point are not known.

V usage is TRBV29-1 and J usage is TRBJ1-1; perhaps TRBD1 as D (5 bases). V was shortened by 6 bases and J by 4 bases, with 12 bases between the two germline ends. CDR3 length: 12 residues. In germline, CDR1 is SQVTM, CDR2 ANQGSEA. The CDR3 sequence is CSVGYRSTEAFF. CDR3 nucleotides: TGCAGCGTCGGCTACAGGAGCACTGAAGCTTTCTTT.

The sample holds a few counts of this clonotype. This chain uses TRBV5-1 with TRBJ2-7; 11 bases line up with TRBD2. Germline CDR1 reads SGHRS; CDR2 reads YFSETQ. V dropped 4 bases and J dropped 8; count of bases not matched to a gene: 5. There are 13 residues in the CDR3. The CDR3 here is CASSLGLAAQQYF. CDR3 in DNA: TGCGCCAGCAGCCTGGGACTAGCGGCCCAGCAGTACTTC.

This clonotype was seen only a few times. The chain carries TRBV20-1 and TRBJ1-2, with 8 bases fitting TRBD1. The germline CDR1 and CDR2 sequences are DFQATT and SNEGSKA (reference sequence). The CDR3 has 15 amino acids. The ends lost 5 bases at V and 9 bases at J; junction bases unmatched: 17. CDR3 nucleotides: TGCAGTGCTTCCTTCTTCCTTAACGGACAGGGTAGCTACACCTTC. Translated: CSASFFLNGQGSYTF.

The chain carries TRBV4-1 and TRBJ2-1; 7 bases align to TRBD1. Looked up from germline, CDR1 is MGHRA and CDR2 is YSYEKL. Trimming cost V 2 bases and J 13 bases; bases outside gene matches: 5. This CDR3 comprises 12 residues. In DNA, the CDR3 is TGCGCCAGCAGCCAAAACAGGGGCCAACAGTTCTTC. It specifies CASSQNRGQQFF.

The rearrangement links TRBV9 to TRBJ1-1, with TRBD1 matching over 8 bases. The CDR3 is 14 amino acids. Trimming took 1 base from V and 7 from J; bases not matched to a gene: 6. Germline CDR1 SGDLS, CDR2 YYNGEE. The CDR3 DNA follows: TGTGCCAGCAGCGTAATGACAGGGGCGAATGAAGCTTTCTTT. The encoded protein is CASSVMTGANEAFF. The variable domain in full, with the rest retrieved from reference TRBV9 and TRBJ1-1, is DSGVTQTPKHLITATGQRVTLRCSPRSGDLSVYWYQQSLDQGLQFLIQYYNGEERAKGNILERFSAQQFPDLHSELNLSSLELGDSALYFCASSVMTGANEAFFGQGTRLTVV.

V gene TRBV10-3 combines with J gene TRBJ2-1, with D perhaps matching TRBD2 (5 bases). CDR3 size: 13 residues. Germline CDR1 and CDR2: ENHRY and SYGVKD. Trimming took 5 bases from V and 4 from J, leaving 9 bases between them. For the CDR3, the DNA is TGTGCCATCAGTTGGACTGGATACAATGAGCAGTTCTTC. Translating gives CAISWTGYNEQFF.

The J gene is TRBJ2-5, the V gene TRBV20-1; weak D call: TRBD2 (6 bases). Trimming removed 0 bases at V and 5 bases at J, with 16 bases between. The CDR3 is 15 amino acids. Germline-derived CDR1 and CDR2 are DFQATT and SNEGSKA (reference sequence). CDR3 DNA sequence: TGCAGTGCTAGAGAGGGAGGTAGCGGAATTGAGACCCAGTACTTC. This gives the protein CSAREGGSGIETQYF.

The chain uses TRBV29-1 and TRBJ1-1; tentative D call: TRBD1 (6 bases). V was cut by 3 bases and J by 4 bases, with 12 bases left in between. In germline, CDR1 is SQVTM, CDR2 ANQGSEA. The CDR3 is made up of 13 amino acids. CDR3 DNA: TGCAGCGTTGATTCAGGGGCTGGCACTGAAGCTTTCTTT. It codes for CSVDSGAGTEAFF.

V gene TRBV14 combines with J gene TRBJ2-1; 7 bases are shared with TRBD2. The CDR3 extends over 18 amino acids. V dropped 1 base and J dropped 5; count of bases not matched to a gene: 14. The germline V gene has CDR1 SGHDN and CDR2 FVKESK. CDR3 amino acids: CASSQGGFRGRTNNEQFF. CDR3 in DNA: TGTGCCAGCAGCCAAGGGGGTTTCCGCGGGAGAACGAACAATGAGCAGTTCTTC. Together with reference TRBV14 and TRBJ2-1, the CDR3 gives the full variable domain: EAGVTQFPSHSVIEKGQTVTLRCDPISGHDNLYWYRRVMGKEIKFLLHFVKESKQDESGMPNNRFLAERTGGTYSTLKVQPAELEDSGVYFCASSQGGFRGRTNNEQFFGPGTRLTVL.

J is TRBJ2-5 and V is TRBV24-1; D is unresolved. Trimming stripped 4 bases from V and 4 bases from J, with 15 bases between. This CDR3 has 15 amino acids. Germline CDR1 KGHDR, CDR2 SFDVKD. The CDR3 is CATSDTQKKPETQYF. The DNA of the CDR3 is TGTGCCACCAGTGACACCCAGAAGAAACCAGAGACCCAGTACTTC.

The genes are TRBV18 and TRBJ1-3; D ambiguous. Germline V gene lookup returns CDR1 KGHSH and CDR2 LQKENI. V was cut by 4 bases and J by 4 bases, with 11 bases left in between. The CDR3 totals 14 residues. As DNA, the CDR3 is TGTGCCAGCTCACATCTCGACGGAGGAAACACCATATATTTT. This encodes CASSHLDGGNTIYF.

This chain links TRBV4-3 with TRBJ2-3; D is uncertain. This CDR3 spans 14 amino acids. Germline V gene data show CDR1 as LGHNA and CDR2 as YSLEER. V lost 8 bases and J lost 2, with 14 bases in between. Here the CDR3 reads CASASMLTTDTQYF. CDR3 bases: TGCGCCAGCGCCTCCATGCTCACCACAGATACGCAGTATTTT.

This clonotype showed up just a few times. V gene TRBV7-3 combines with J gene TRBJ2-7, with D unclear. V was clipped by 5 bases and J by 1 base, with 12 bases between them. The CDR3 has 14 amino acids. Germline values: CDR1 SGHTA, CDR2 FQGTGA. CDR3 region: CASSPASGSYEQYF. CDR3 bases: TGTGCCAGCAGCCCCGCGTCGGGTTCCTACGAGCAGTACTTC. The complete variable domain, with remaining parts taken from reference TRBV7-3 and TRBJ2-7, reads GAGVSQTPSNKVTEKGKYVELRCDPISGHTALYWYRQSLGQGPEFLIYFQGTGAADDSGLPNDRFFAVRPEGSVSTLKIQRTERGDSAVYLCASSPASGSYEQYFGPGTRLTVT.

The gene calls are TRBV6-2 or TRBV6-3 and TRBJ2-6; no reliable D call. Germline V gene data show CDR1 as MNHEY and CDR2 as SVGEGT. The V and J ends lost 2 bases and 13 bases respectively, with 6 bases between them. The CDR3 runs to 11 residues. CDR3 region: CASSYGWVLTF. Here the CDR3 DNA reads TGTGCCAGCAGTTACGGCTGGGTCCTGACTTTC.

This clonotype was found a few times. This sequence joins TRBV20-1 and TRBJ2-2; 7 nucleotides align to TRBD1. The J segment lost 5 bases and the V segment lost 6 bases, leaving 9 bases of the junction unmatched. The CDR3 sequence is 14 residues long. The V gene's germline CDR1 is DFQATT and CDR2 SNEGSKA (reference sequence). The CDR3 sequence is CSAWDRSGTGELFF. CDR3 coding DNA: TGCAGTGCCTGGGACAGATCGGGGACCGGGGAGCTGTTTTTT.

This clonotype was counted only a few times. The chain carries TRBV3-1 and TRBJ2-1; D is ambiguous. Germline-derived CDR1 and CDR2 are LGHDT and YNNKEL (reference sequence). The length of the CDR3 is 16 residues. Trimming left V 3 bases short and J 1 base short, with 13 bases between. This CDR3 reads CASSHSDRPSYNEQFF. As DNA, the CDR3 is TGTGCCAGCAGCCATTCAGACCGGCCGTCCTACAATGAGCAGTTCTTC.

This clonotype occurred a few times. V is TRBV20-1 and J is TRBJ1-1; D may be TRBD1 (6 bases). The CDR3 has 21 amino acids. V gave up 0 bases and J gave up 0 bases, with 29 bases separating them. Germline values: CDR1 DFQATT, CDR2 SNEGSKA (reference sequence). DNA of the CDR3: TGCAGTGCTAGAGAAAAACCTAATGGACCCAATAGGGGGTTGTTGAACACTGAAGCTTTCTTT. Its translation is CSAREKPNGPNRGLLNTEAFF.

The gene calls are TRBV12-3 or TRBV12-4 and TRBJ2-1; 14 bases fit TRBD2. CDR3 size: 14 residues. Germline trimming cut 6 bases from V and 8 bases from J; bases unmatched to any gene: 3. The CDR3 sequence: CASRGLAGVHEQFF. The CDR3 bases are TGTGCCAGCAGGGGACTAGCGGGAGTGCATGAGCAGTTCTTC.

In its sample, this clonotype was seen a few times. The chain is built from TRBV4-3 and TRBJ1-2, with a possible D match to TRBD1 (5 bases). The CDR3 spans 15 residues. V gave up 0 bases and J gave up 1 base, with 9 bases separating them. The germline V gene encodes CDR1 LGHNA and CDR2 YSLEER. The CDR3 spells CASSQDRQLNYGYTF. DNA of the CDR3: TGCGCCAGCAGCCAAGATCGACAGCTTAACTATGGCTACACCTTC.

This sequence joins TRBV24-1 and TRBJ2-2; tentatively, D is TRBD1 (6 bases). Trimming took off 4 bases at V and 1 base at J, with 12 bases between the two ends. The germline V gene has CDR1 KGHDR and CDR2 SFDVKD. CDR3 size: 16 residues. CDR3 residues: CATSEPSGVNTGELFF. The CDR3 DNA is TGTGCCACCAGTGAACCTTCAGGGGTGAACACCGGGGAGCTGTTTTTT.

The chain is built from TRBV6-5 and TRBJ2-4; TRBD2 aligns across 16 bases. The CDR3 runs 23 residues. Germline V gene lookup returns CDR1 MNHEY and CDR2 SVGAGI. Germline trimming cut 7 bases from V and 7 bases from J; bases unmatched to any gene: 28. The CDR3 protein is CASKTSMGQAGLAGGPGRNIQYF. CDR3 nucleotides: TGTGCCAGCAAGACGAGCATGGGACAGGCGGGACTAGCGGGAGGGCCGGGTCGGAACATTCAGTACTTC.

The chain couples TRBV29-1 to TRBJ1-1; D is unresolved. The V and J ends lost 4 bases and 6 bases respectively, with 9 bases between them. The CDR3 spans 11 residues. Per germline, CDR1 SQVTM and CDR2 ANQGSEA. The CDR3 DNA sequence: TGCAGCGTTGTGTATTGGGCTGAAGCTTTCTTT. Translation: CSVVYWAEAFF.

This clonotype was seen repeatedly, ten times or more. This sequence joins TRBV7-6 and TRBJ2-3; D may match TRBD1 or TRBD2 (5 bases each). The germline V gene encodes CDR1 SGHVS and CDR2 FNYEAQ. This CDR3 spans 14 amino acids. V was shortened by 3 bases and J by 6 bases, with 13 bases between the two germline ends. CDR3 bases: TGTGCCAGCAGCTTCGGGACCAGACCGGATACGCAGTATTTT. Its protein product is CASSFGTRPDTQYF.

This clonotype was counted between two and nine times. The chain recombines TRBV7-8 with TRBJ1-1, with no clear D. Looked up from germline, CDR1 is SGHVS and CDR2 is FQNEAQ. The CDR3 spans 17 residues. V gave up 2 bases and J gave up 0 bases, with 16 bases separating them. CDR3 sequence reads: CASSLSLGFGMNTEAFF. CDR3 bases: TGTGCCAGCAGCTTATCGTTGGGGTTTGGGATGAACACTGAAGCTTTCTTT. Looking up the rest from reference TRBV7-8 and TRBJ1-1 gives the full variable domain: GAGVSQSPRYKVAKRGQDVALRCDPISGHVSLFWYQQALGQGPEFLTYFQNEAQLDKSGLPSDRFFAERPEGSVSTLKIQRTQQEDSAVYLCASSLSLGFGMNTEAFFGQGTRLTVV.

V usage is TRBV7-9 and J usage is TRBJ2-7; 9 bases line up with TRBD1. Germline CDR1 reads SEHNR; CDR2 reads FQNEAQ (reference sequence). The CDR3 has 16 residues. With V trimmed by 3 bases and J by 5 bases, 11 bases remained unmatched. CDR3 nucleotide sequence: TGTGCCAGCAGCTTCCCTAGATCCGGGACAGGGAACGAGCAGTACTTC. Translation: CASSFPRSGTGNEQYF.

This clonotype was detected only a few times. The rearrangement uses TRBV10-3 and TRBJ1-2; 7 bases fit TRBD1. The CDR3 consists of 15 residues. J was trimmed by 1 base and V by 7 bases; bases with no gene match: 9. In germline, CDR1 is ENHRY, CDR2 SYGVKD. CDR3 residues: CAIIGGQHLNYGYTF. The CDR3 DNA reads TGTGCCATCATAGGGGGACAGCACCTTAACTATGGCTACACCTTC.

The gene calls are TRBV9 and TRBJ1-1; D uncertain. The germline gives CDR1 SGDLS, CDR2 YYNGEE. Trimming shortened V by 0 bases and J by 1 base, and 16 bases separated the two germline ends. The CDR3 contains 17 residues. In nucleotides, the CDR3 is TGTGCCAGCAGCGTAGGAACTAAAATGACACGGAACACTGAAGCTTTCTTT. Amino acids: CASSVGTKMTRNTEAFF.

The J gene is TRBJ1-2, the V gene TRBV18, with TRBD1 matching 8 bases. The CDR3 has 14 amino acids. V shed 3 bases, J shed 7 bases, and the junction held 7 bases outside the gene matches. Germline CDR1 is KGHSH and CDR2 is LQKENI. The DNA for the CDR3 is TGTGCCAGCTCACCGACAGGGGCCGGCGGTGGCTACACCTTC. Its protein is CASSPTGAGGGYTF. Full variable domain (rest looked up from reference TRBV18 and TRBJ1-2): NAGVMQNPRHLVRRRGQEARLRCSPMKGHSHVYWYRQLPEEGLKFMVYLQKENIIDESGMPKERFSAEFPKEGPSILRIQQVVRGDSAAYFCASSPTGAGGGYTFGSGTRLTVV.

This chain connects TRBV20-1 to TRBJ2-2; D is ambiguous. The CDR3 consists of 12 residues. Trimming removed 4 bases at V and 5 bases at J, with 8 bases between. CDR1 DFQATT and CDR2 SNEGSKA come from the germline V gene (reference sequence). The CDR3 here is CSATRRTGELFF. The CDR3 region has the DNA TGCAGTGCTACCCGAAGGACCGGGGAGCTGTTTTTT.

The chain uses TRBV12-3 or TRBV12-4 and TRBJ1-2, with D possibly matching TRBD1 (5 bases). V was shortened by 6 bases and J by 8 bases, with 19 bases between the two germline ends. This CDR3 is 14 amino acids long. The CDR3 reads CASRSIQGGGGYTF. Here the CDR3 DNA reads TGTGCCAGCAGGTCAATCCAGGGAGGTGGAGGCTACACCTTC.